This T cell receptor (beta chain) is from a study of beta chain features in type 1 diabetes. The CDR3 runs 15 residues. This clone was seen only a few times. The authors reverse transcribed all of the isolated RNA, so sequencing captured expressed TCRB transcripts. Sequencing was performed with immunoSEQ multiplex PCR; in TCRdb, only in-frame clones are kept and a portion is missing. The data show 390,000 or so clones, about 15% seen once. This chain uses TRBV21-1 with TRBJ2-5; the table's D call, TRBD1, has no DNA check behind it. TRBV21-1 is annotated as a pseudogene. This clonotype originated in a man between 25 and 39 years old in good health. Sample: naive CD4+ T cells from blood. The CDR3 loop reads CASSSDRGSGETQYF. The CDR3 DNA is TGTGCCAGCAGCTCCGACAGGGGGTCCGGCGAGACCCAGTACTTC.